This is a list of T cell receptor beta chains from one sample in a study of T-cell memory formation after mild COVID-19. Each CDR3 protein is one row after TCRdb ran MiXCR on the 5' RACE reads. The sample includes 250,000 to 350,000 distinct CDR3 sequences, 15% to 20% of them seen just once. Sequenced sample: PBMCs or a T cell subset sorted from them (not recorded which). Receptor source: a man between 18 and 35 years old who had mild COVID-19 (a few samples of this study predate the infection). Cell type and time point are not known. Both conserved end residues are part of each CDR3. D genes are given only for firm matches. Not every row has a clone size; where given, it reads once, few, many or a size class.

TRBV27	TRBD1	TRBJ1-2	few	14	CASSPGGGIYGYTF	TGTGCCAGCAGCCCAGGGGGCGGGATCTATGGCTACACCTTC
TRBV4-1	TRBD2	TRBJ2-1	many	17	CASSLLTSGGPYNEQFF	TGCGCCAGCAGCCTACTGACTAGCGGGGGACCTTACAATGAGCAGTTCTTC
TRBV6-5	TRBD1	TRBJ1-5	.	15	CASSYSARGGQPQHF	TGTGCCAGCAGTTATTCTGCCAGGGGGGGTCAGCCCCAGCATTTT
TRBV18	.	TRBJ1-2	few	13	CTSSPPGDYGYTF	TGTACCAGCTCACCACCCGGGGACTATGGCTACACCTTC
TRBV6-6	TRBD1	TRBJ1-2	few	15	CASSYGTGARYGYTF	TGTGCCAGCAGTTATGGGACAGGGGCGCGCTATGGCTACACCTTC
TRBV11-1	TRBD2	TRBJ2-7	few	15	CASSVGTSGDIEQYF	TGTGCCAGCAGCGTGGGGACTAGCGGCGACATCGAGCAGTACTTC
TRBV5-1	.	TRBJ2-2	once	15	CASSLSRGNTGELFF	TGCGCCAGCAGCTTGTCTAGGGGTAACACCGGGGAGCTGTTTTTT
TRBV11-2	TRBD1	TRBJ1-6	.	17	CASSLALRDRGRSPLHF	TGTGCCAGCAGCTTAGCTTTAAGGGACAGGGGGAGATCACCCCTCCACTTT
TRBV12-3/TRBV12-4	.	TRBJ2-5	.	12	CASSLWVETQYF	TGTGCCAGCAGTTTATGGGTCGAGACCCAGTACTTC
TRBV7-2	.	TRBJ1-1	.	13	CASSPTLTWGAFF	TGTGCCAGCAGCCCTACTCTGACCTGGGGAGCTTTCTTT
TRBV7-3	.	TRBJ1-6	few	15	CASSPERGSGSPLHF	TGTGCCAGCAGCCCCGAAAGGGGTTCCGGTTCACCCCTCCACTTT
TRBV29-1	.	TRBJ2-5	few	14	CSVDPPRDWETQYF	TGCAGCGTTGACCCTCCCAGGGACTGGGAGACCCAGTACTTC
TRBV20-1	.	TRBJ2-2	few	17	CSARDDLEGLNTGELFF	TGCAGTGCTAGAGATGATTTGGAGGGGCTGAACACCGGGGAGCTGTTTTTT